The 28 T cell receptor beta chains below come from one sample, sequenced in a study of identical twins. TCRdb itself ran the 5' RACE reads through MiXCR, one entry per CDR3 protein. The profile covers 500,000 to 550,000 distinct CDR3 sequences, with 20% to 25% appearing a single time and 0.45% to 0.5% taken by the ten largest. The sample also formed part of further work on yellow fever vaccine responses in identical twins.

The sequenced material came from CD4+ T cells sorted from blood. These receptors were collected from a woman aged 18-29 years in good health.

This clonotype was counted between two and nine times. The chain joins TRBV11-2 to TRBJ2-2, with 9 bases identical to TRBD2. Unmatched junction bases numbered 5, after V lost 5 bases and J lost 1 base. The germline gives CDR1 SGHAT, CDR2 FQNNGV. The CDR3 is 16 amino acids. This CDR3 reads CASSNSGGLNTGELFF. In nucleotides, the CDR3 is TGTGCCAGCAGCAATAGCGGGGGACTGAACACCGGGGAGCTGTTTTTT.

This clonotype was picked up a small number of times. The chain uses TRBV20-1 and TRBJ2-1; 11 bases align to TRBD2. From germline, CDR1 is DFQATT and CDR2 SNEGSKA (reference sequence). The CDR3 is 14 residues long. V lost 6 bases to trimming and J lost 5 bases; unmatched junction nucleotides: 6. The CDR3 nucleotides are TGCAGTGCGGCCGGGACTAGCGGTAACAATGAGCAGTTCTTC. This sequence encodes CSAAGTSGNNEQFF.

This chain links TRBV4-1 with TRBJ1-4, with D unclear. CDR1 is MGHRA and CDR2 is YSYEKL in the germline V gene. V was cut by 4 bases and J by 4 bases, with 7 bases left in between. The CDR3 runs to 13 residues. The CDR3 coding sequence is TGCGCCAGCAGCCGTCTGATTAATGAAAAACTGTTTTTT. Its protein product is CASSRLINEKLFF.

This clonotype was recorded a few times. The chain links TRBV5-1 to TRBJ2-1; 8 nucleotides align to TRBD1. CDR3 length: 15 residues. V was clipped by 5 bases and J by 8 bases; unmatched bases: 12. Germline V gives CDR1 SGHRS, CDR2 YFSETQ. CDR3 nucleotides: TGCGCCAGCAGTTCCCGGGACAGGAACAGGGATGAGCAGTTCTTC. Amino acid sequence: CASSSRDRNRDEQFF.

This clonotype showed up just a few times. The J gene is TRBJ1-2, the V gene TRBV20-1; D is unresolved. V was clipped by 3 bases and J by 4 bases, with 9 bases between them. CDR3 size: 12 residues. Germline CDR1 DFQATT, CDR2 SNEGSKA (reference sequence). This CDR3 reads CSASGGIYGYTF. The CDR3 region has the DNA TGCAGTGCTAGCGGTGGAATCTATGGCTACACCTTC.

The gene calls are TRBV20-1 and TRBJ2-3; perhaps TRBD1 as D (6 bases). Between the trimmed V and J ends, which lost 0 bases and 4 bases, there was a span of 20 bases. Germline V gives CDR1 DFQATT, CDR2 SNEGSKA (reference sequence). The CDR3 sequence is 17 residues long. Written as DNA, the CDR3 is TGCAGTGCTAGAGACCCGGCAACAGGGTCCCTCGCAGATACGCAGTATTTT. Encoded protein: CSARDPATGSLADTQYF.

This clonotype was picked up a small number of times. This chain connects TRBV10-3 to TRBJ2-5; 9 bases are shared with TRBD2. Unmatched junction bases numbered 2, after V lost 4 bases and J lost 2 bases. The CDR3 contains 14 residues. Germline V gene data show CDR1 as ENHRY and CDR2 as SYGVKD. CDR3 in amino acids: CAISATSGQETQYF. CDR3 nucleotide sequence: TGTGCCATCAGTGCGACTAGCGGACAAGAGACCCAGTACTTC.

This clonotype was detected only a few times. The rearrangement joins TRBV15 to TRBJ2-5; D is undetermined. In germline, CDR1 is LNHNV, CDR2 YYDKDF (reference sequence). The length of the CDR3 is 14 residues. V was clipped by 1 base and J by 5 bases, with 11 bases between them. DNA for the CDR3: TGTGCCACCAGCAGAGGCCACCCAGAGGAGACCCAGTACTTC. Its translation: CATSRGHPEETQYF. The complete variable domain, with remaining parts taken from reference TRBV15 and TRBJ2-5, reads DAMVIQNPRYQVTQFGKPVTLSCSQTLNHNVMYWYQQKSSQAPKLLFHYYDKDFNNEADTPDNFQSRRPNTSFCFLDIRSPGLGDTAMYLCATSRGHPEETQYFGPGTRLLVL.

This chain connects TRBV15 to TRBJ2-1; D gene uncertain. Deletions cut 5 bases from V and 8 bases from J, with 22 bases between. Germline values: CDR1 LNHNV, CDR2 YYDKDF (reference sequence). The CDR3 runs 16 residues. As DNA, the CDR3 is TGTGCCACCAGCGACGAGACTTGGATTCTTTGGGATGAGCAGTTCTTC. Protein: CATSDETWILWDEQFF.

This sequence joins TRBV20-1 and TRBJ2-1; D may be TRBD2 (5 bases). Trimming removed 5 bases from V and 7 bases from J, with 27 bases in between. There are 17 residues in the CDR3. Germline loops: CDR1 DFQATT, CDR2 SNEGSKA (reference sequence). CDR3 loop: CSAPPPWLADTWNEQFF. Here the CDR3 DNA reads TGCAGTGCTCCCCCCCCCTGGCTAGCCGATACCTGGAATGAGCAGTTCTTC.

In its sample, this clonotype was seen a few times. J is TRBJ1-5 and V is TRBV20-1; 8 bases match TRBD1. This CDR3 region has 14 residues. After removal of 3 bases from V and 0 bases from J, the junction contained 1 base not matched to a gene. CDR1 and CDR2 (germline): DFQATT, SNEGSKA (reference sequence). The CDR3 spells CSARTGVSNQPQHF. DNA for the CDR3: TGCAGTGCTAGGACAGGGGTTAGCAATCAGCCCCAGCATTTT.

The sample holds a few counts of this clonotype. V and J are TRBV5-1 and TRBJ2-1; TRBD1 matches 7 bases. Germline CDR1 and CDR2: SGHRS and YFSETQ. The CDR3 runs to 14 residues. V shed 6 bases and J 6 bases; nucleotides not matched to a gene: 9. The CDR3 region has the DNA TGCGCCAGCACCATCCAACAGGGGCGCAATGAGCAGTTCTTC. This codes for CASTIQQGRNEQFF.

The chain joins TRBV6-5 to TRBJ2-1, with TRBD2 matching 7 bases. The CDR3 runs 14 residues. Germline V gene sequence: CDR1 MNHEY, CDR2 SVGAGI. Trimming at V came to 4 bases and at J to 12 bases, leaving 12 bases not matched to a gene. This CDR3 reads CASSLGLEVLVQFF. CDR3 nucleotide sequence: TGTGCCAGCAGTTTAGGACTAGAGGTACTGGTGCAGTTCTTC.

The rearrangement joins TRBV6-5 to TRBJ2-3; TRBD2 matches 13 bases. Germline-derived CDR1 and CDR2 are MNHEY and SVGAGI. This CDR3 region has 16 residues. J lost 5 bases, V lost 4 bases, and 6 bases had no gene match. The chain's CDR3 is CASSFGLAGEVDTQYF. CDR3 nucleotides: TGTGCCAGCAGTTTCGGACTAGCGGGAGAGGTAGATACGCAGTATTTT.

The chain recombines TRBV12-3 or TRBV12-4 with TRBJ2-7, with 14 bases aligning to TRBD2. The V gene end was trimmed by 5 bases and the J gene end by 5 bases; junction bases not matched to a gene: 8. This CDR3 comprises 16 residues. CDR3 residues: CASSRGTSGSGHEQYF. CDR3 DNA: TGTGCCAGCAGTAGAGGGACTAGCGGGAGTGGGCACGAGCAGTACTTC.

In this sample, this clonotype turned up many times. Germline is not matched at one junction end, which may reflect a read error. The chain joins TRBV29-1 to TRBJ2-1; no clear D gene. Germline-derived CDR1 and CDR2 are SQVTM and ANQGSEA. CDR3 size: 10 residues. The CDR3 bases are TGCAGCGTTAAAGAAAATGAGCAGTTCTTC. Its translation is CSVKENEQFF.

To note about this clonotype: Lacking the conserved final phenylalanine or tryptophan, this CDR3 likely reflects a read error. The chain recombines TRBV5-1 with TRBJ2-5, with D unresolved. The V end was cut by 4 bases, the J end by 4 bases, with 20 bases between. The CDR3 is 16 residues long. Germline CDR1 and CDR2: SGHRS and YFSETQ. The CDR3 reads CASSASESRNGETQYL. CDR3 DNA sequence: TGCGCCAGCAGCGCCTCGGAGAGCCGAAACGGAGAGACCCAGTACCTC.

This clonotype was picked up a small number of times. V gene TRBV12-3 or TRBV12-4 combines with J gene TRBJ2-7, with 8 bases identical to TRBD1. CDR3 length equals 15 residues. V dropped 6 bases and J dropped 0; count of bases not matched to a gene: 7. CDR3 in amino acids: CASREDRVFSYEQYF. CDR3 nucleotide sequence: TGTGCCAGCAGAGAGGACAGGGTATTCTCCTACGAGCAGTACTTC.

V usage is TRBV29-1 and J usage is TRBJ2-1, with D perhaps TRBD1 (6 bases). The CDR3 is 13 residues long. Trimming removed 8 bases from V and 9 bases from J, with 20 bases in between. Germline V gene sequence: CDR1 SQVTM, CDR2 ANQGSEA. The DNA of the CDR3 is TGCAGCAACCGGGACACCCTAAGCGGTGAGCAGTTCTTC. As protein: CSNRDTLSGEQFF.

CDR3 coding DNA: TGTGCCAGCAGCTTAGGGGCTGAGGGGTTCTTC. Protein: CASSLGAEGFF. This chain joins TRBV7-9 and TRBJ2-1; D might be TRBD2 (5 bases). The germline V gene has CDR1 SEHNR and CDR2 FQNEAQ (reference sequence). The CDR3 is 11 amino acids. V lost 1 base to trimming and J lost 15 bases, with 10 bases between them.

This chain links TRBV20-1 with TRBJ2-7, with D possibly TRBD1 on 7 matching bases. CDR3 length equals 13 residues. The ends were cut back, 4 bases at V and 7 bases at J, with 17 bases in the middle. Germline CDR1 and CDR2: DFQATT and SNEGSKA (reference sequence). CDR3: CSAIFRGAWEQYF. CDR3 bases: TGCAGTGCTATTTTCAGGGGGGCTTGGGAGCAGTACTTC.

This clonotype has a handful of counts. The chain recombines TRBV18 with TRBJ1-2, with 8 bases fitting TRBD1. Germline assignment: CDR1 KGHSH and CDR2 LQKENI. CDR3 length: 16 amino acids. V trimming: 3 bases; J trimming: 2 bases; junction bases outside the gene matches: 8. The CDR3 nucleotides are TGTGCCAGCTCACCCGCTTTAGGGACAGGCAACTATGGCTACACCTTC. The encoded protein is CASSPALGTGNYGYTF.

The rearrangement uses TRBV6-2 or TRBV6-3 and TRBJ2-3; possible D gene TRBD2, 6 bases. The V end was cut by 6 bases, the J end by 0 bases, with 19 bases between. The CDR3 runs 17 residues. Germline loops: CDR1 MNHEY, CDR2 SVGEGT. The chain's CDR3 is CASSKEGLAKSTDTQYF. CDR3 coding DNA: TGTGCCAGCAGCAAGGAGGGGCTAGCCAAAAGCACAGATACGCAGTATTTT.

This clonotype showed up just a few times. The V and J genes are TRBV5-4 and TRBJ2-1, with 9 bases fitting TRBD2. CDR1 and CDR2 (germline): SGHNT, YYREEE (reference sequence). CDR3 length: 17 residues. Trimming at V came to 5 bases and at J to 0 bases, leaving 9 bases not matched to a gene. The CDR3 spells CASRAGTSLRSYNEQFF. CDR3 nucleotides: TGTGCCAGCAGAGCCGGGACTAGCCTCCGCTCCTACAATGAGCAGTTCTTC.

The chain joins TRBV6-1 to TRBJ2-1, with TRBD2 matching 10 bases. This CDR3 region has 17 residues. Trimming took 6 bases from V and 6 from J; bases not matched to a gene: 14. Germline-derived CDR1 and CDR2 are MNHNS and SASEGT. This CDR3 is CASSGTSDPPGRNEQFF. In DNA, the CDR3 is TGTGCCAGCAGCGGGACTAGCGACCCCCCGGGGCGCAATGAGCAGTTCTTC.

For the CDR3, the DNA is TGTGCCAGCAGTGGGACGGTACAGTACGAGCAGTACGTC. The encoded protein is CASSGTVQYEQYV. The V call is TRBV2, the J call TRBJ2-7; D remains ambiguous. The CDR3 loop spans 13 amino acids. Per germline, CDR1 SNHLY and CDR2 FYNNEI. The V end lost 4 bases, the J end lost 4 bases, and 11 bases lay between the germline ends.

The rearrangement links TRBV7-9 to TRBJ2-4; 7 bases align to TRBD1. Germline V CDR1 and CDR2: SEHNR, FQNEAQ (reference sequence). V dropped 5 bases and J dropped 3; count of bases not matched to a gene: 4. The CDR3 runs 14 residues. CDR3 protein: CASSPDRDKNIQYF. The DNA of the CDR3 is TGTGCCAGCAGCCCAGACAGGGACAAAAACATTCAGTACTTC.

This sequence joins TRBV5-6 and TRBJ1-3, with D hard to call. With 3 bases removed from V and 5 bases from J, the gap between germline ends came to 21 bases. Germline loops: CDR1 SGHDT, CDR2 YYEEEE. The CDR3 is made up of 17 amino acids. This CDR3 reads CASSSKPASGYRNTIYF. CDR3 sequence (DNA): TGTGCCAGCAGCTCAAAGCCGGCTTCGGGGTACAGAAACACCATATATTTT. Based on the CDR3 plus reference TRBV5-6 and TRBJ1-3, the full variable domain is DAGVTQSPTHLIKTRGQQVTLRCSPKSGHDTVSWYQQALGQGPQFIFQYYEEEERQRGNFPDRFSGHQFPNYSSELNVNALLLGDSALYLCASSSKPASGYRNTIYFGEGSWLTVV.